The subject of this entry is one T cell receptor (beta chain). What this receptor recognizes is not known. No clone much larger than this one lies a single base away; base qualities are absent. Taken from the germline V gene (reference sequence), the CDR1 and CDR2 loops are MNHEY and SMNVEV. V gives up 5 bases and J gives up 3 bases, and the segment between their germline ends measures 13 bases. Reading from cysteine to phenylalanine, the CDR3 counts 14 amino acids. Only CDR3 DNA remains: 42 bases, in frame from the first base. This specimen's time point label, interpreted: about 28 days (+/-7) after the second vaccine dose. Because spike-specific TCR depth and breadth did not differ between the two schedules, AZD1222 recipients who got a second dose at roughly 4 weeks were pooled with those who got a second dose at roughly 12 weeks. Samples from vaccinated people were obtained from the UK trials COV001 and COV002, which included a single-blind randomized controlled phase 2/3 trial of AZD1222 (ChAdOx1 nCoV-19) in healthy adults. Trial participant PBMC samples were collected at day 0 and day 28 after the second dose for TCRbeta chain sequencing.

The data are from a study of T cell responses to AZD1222 COVID-19 vaccine (dated by TCRdb to the early 2020s). Study-wide context: A total of roughly 240 trial participants underwent TCR sequencing, of whom about 200 received two doses of AZD1222 and 26 received two doses of the MenACWY control vaccine. Trial participants were enrolled by age into 18-55, 56-69 and 70-plus year subgroups, with approximately 160, 26 and 62 TCR-sequenced participants respectively. The full study reports these points: In the small 56-69-year group, the increase in depth fell short of significance, most likely because of low power. Because no day 14 peak-response samples were available, the repertoires could be characterized only after the peak T cell response. Epitopes outside the regions mutated in the B.1.351 and B.1.1.7 variants were reportedly recognized by nearly half of the unique spike-specific TCRs. A significant rise in spike-specific TCR breadth and depth was observed after two AZD1222 doses relative to day 0 and relative to MenACWY recipients. The vaccine-associated CD4 TCRs covered the entire spike protein, and the dominant responses fell in regions 160-218 and 743-854. Only six AZD1222 recipients were SARS-CoV-2 seropositive at baseline, limiting conclusions about previously exposed vaccinees. Participants were mostly white British and included more females than males, and it was suggested by the authors that clonal diversity may have been underestimated.

The CDR3 regions of human TCRbeta chains were subjected to immunosequencing. On the study's bioinformatics: TCRs in the repertoires were matched against a reference library of SARS-CoV-2-specific TCRs that had been generated with the MIRA antigen-specificity platform. Breadth meant the fraction of unique TCRs that were SARS-CoV-2-associated, whereas depth meant the fraction of total T cells that were SARS-CoV-2-associated. Using the MIRA data, each spike-specific TCR was assigned both to the spike region to which the TCR was reactive and to a CD4 or CD8 class. Log10-transformed breadth and depth values were compared by one-way ANOVA with Sidak's multiple comparisons tests. Entries here come from immuneACCESS through TCRdb and include only in-frame sequences with V and J called. Some clones fail to appear in such tables; in the studies checked, an unresolved V gene covers under half of the shortfall, and the cause of the remainder is unknown. V, J and clone size are taken as reported in that table, and D and trimming were inferred from the DNA itself. The sample profile shows fewer than 100,000 clones; around nine tenths of them were found once. The ten biggest clones cover approximately 10% of the sample.

The sequence derives from an adult who received the AZD1222 COVID-19 vaccine. This chain joins TRBV27 to TRBJ1-1; a confident D gene designation cannot be given. Here the sequenced sample was peripheral blood, taken 28 days after the second AZD1222 dose. The DNA reads TGTGCCAGCAGTCGGGATACGGTCGACACTGAAGCTTTCTTT. This is translated as CASSRDTVDTEAFF.